This entry concerns a single T cell receptor beta chain. Its antigen remains unidentified. This entry is derived from a study of CD4 T cells in relation to SARS-CoV-2 and coronaviruses. Study details: No peptide or an HIV-1 Nef peptide pool served as negative control. Study observations and caveats: In approximately 70% of donors, memory CD4+ clonotypes crossrecognized SARS-CoV-2 and at least one common cold coronavirus spike.

Some clones are missing from TCRdb's copy, which holds only in-frame ones; the method was immunoSEQ multiplex PCR. The table has about 24,000 clones, over 75% seen once. Deletions cut 5 bases from V and 6 bases from J, with 17 bases between. Germline V CDR1 and CDR2: SGHAT, FQNNGV. The CDR3 is 15 residues long. CD4+ T cells from unexposed donors were obtained before the COVID-19 pandemic (2011-2018). Isolation of CD4+ T cells took place after less than 11 days in culture. Cultures held roughly 2 million PBMCs per well with around 9.4 IU/ml IL-2. This sequence was found in a human donor in good health. Sequences were obtained from CD4+ T cells from PBMCs, cultured in vitro. V gene TRBV11-2 combines with J gene TRBJ2-1; D remains ambiguous. Written as DNA, the CDR3 is TGTGCCAGCAGCCAGCCTTTTCGGCCACCCAATGAGCAGTTCTTC. Translation: CASSQPFRPPNEQFF.